This TCR beta chain derives from a study of T cell clonotyping in hematopoietic cell transplantation. Indicated time point: recipient sample about 28 days before transplant, after cytoreduction. Data came from immunoSEQ multiplex PCR; TCRdb stores just in-frame clones and leaves some out. Of some 45,000 clones in the sample, 82% were seen once. Worth noting for this clone: What it recognizes is unknown.

Regarding the study as a whole: CD4 and CD8 repertoire contributions could not be separated without sorting. Pathologically expanded recipient clonotypes increased progressively from day 30 to day 180 as diversity fell.

Germline V gene lookup returns CDR1 SGHTA and CDR2 FQGNSA. V trimming: 2 bases; J trimming: 4 bases; junction bases outside the gene matches: 5. There are 15 residues in the CDR3. The TCR was taken from a man aged 55-75 years with myelodysplastic syndrome. Some clones in this sample may be carry-over from other donors' samples. This chain uses TRBV7-2 with TRBJ2-3, with 8 nucleotides matching TRBD2. Sequences were derived from peripheral blood mononuclear cells, sampled before stem cell transplant. The CDR3 DNA follows: TGTGCCAGCAGCTTACGGGGGGGCCGGGCAGATACGCAGTATTTT. Residues: CASSLRGGRADTQYF.